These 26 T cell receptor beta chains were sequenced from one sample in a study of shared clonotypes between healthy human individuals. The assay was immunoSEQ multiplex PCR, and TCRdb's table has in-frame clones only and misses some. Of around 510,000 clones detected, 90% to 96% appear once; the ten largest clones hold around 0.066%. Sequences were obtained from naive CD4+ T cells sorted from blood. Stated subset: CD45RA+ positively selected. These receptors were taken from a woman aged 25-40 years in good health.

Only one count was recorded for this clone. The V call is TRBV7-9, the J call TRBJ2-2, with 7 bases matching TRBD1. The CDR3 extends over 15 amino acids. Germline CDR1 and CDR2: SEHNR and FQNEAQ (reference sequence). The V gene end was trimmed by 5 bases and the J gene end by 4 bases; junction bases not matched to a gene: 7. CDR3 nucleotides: TGTGCCAGCAGCGCAGACAGGGTTGGCACCGGGGAGCTGTTTTTT. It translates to CASSADRVGTGELFF.

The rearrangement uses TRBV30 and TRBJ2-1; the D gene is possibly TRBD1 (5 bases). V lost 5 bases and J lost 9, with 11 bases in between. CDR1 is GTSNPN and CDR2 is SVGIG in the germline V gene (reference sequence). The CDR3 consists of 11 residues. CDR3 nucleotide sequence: TGTGCCTGGGCAGGGTCGGCTGAGCAGTTCTTC. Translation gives CAWAGSAEQFF.

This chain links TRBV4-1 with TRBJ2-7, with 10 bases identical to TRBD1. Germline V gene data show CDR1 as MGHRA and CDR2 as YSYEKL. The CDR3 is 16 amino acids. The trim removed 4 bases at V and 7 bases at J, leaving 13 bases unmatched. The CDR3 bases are TGCGCCAGCAGCCGCAGAGGACAGGGGGATACCTCGGAGCAGTACTTC. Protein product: CASSRRGQGDTSEQYF.

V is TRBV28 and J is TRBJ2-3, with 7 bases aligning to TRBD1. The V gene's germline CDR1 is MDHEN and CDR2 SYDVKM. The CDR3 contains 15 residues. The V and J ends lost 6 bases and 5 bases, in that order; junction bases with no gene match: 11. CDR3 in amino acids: CASSLSGGRKDTQYF. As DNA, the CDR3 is TGTGCCAGCAGCCTCTCAGGGGGTCGGAAAGATACGCAGTATTTT.

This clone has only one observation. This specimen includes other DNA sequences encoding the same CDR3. CDR3 in DNA: TGTGCCAGCAGCTTAGATTTAACCGGATCTGGAAACACCATATATTTT. Residues: CASSLDLTGSGNTIYF. The chain is built from TRBV11-2 and TRBJ1-3; the D is unclear. The CDR3 extends over 16 amino acids. CDR1 and CDR2 (germline): SGHAT, FQNNGV. V dropped 0 bases and J dropped 1 base, with 10 bases sitting between them.

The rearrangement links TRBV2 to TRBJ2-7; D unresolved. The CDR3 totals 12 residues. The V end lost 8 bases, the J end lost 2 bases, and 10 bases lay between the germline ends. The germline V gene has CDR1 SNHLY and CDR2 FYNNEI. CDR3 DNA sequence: TGTGCCAGCTCATACACCGCCTACGAGCAGTACTTC. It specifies CASSYTAYEQYF. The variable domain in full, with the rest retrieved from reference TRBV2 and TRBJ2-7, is EPEVTQTPSHQVTQMGQEVILRCVPISNHLYFYWYRQILGQKVEFLVSFYNNEISEKSEIFDDQFSVERPDGSNFTLKIRSTKLEDSAMYFCASSYTAYEQYFGPGTRLTVT.

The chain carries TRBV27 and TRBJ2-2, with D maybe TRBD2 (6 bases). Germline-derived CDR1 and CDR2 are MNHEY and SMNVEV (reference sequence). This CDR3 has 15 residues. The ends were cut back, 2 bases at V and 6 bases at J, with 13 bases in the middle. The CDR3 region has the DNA TGTGCCAGCAGTTTAGAGGAGGGTCGCGCCGGGGAGCTGTTTTTT. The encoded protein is CASSLEEGRAGELFF.

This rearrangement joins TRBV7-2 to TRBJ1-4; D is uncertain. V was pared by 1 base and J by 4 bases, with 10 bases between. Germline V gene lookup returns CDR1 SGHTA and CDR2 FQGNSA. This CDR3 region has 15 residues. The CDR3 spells CASSLDGNFNEKLFF. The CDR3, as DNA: TGTGCCAGCAGCTTAGATGGAAATTTTAATGAAAAACTGTTTTTT.

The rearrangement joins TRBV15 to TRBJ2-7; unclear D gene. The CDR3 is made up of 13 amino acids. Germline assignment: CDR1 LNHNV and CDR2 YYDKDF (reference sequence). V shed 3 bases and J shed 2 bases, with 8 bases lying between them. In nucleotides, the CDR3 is TGTGCCACCAGCAGGACGGATACCTACGAGCAGTACTTC. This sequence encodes CATSRTDTYEQYF.

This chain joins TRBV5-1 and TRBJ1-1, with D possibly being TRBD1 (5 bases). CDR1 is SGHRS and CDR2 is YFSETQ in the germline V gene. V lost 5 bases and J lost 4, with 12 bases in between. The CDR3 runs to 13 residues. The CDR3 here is CASSPAGGTEAFF. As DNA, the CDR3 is TGCGCCAGCAGTCCAGCGGGGGGCACTGAAGCTTTCTTT.

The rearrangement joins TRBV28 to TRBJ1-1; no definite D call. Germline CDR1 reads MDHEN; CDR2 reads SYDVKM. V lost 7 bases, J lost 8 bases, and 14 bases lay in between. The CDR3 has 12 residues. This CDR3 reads CASTPTGREAFF. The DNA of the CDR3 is TGTGCCAGCACCCCGACGGGTCGGGAAGCTTTCTTT.

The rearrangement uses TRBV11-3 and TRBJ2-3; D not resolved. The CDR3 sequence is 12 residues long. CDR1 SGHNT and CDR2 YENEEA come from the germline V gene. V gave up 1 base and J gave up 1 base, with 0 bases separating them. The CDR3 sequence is CASSLGTDTQYF. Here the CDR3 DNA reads TGTGCCAGCAGCTTAGGCACAGATACGCAGTATTTT. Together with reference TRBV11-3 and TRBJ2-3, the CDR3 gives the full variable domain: EAGVVQSPRYKIIEKKQPVAFWCNPISGHNTLYWYLQNLGQGPELLIRYENEEAVDDSQLPKDRFSAERLKGVDSTLKIQPAELGDSAVYLCASSLGTDTQYFGPGTRLTVL.

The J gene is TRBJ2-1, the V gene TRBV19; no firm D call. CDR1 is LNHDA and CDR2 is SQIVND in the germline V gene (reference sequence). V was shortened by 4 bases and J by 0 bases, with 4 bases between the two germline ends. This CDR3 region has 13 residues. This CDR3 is CASSKSSYNEQFF. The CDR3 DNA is TGTGCCAGTAGTAAGAGCTCCTACAATGAGCAGTTCTTC.

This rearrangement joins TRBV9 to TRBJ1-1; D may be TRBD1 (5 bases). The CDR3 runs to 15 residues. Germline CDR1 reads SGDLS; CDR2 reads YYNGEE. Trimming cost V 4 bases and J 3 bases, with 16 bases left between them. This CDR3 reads CASSPRQRGDTEAFF. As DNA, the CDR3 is TGTGCCAGCAGCCCGCGACAGCGAGGGGACACTGAAGCTTTCTTT.

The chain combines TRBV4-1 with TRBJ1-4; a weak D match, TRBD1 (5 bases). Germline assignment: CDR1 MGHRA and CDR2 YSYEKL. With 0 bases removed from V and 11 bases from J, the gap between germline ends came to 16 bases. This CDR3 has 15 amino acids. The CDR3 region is CASSQEPREEGKLFF. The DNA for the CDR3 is TGCGCCAGCAGCCAAGAGCCGCGAGAGGAGGGGAAACTGTTTTTT.

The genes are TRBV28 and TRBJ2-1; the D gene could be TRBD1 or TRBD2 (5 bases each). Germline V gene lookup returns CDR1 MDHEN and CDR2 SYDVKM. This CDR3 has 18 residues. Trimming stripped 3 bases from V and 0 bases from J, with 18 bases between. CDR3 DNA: TGTGCCAGCAGTTTGGGGAGAGCGAGGGGAAGCTCCTACAATGAGCAGTTCTTC. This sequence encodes CASSLGRARGSSYNEQFF.

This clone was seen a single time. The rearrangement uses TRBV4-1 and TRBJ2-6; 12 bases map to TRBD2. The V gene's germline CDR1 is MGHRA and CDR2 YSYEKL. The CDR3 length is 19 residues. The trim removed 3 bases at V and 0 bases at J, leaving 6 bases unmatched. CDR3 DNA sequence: TGCGCCAGCAGCCAGCTAGCGGGAGGGATGTCCTCTGGGGCCAACGTCCTGACTTTC. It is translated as CASSQLAGGMSSGANVLTF.

This CDR3 is CASSLETQAADTQYF. CDR3 nucleotide sequence: TGTGCCAGCAGCTTGGAGACCCAGGCTGCAGATACGCAGTATTTT. The chain employs TRBV5-4 and TRBJ2-3, with D unresolved. CDR3 size: 15 residues. The germline V and J ends were trimmed by 0 bases and 4 bases, with 12 bases remaining between them. Germline V gene data show CDR1 as SGHNT and CDR2 as YYREEE (reference sequence). The variable domain in full, completed from reference TRBV5-4 and TRBJ2-3, reads ETGVTQSPTHLIKTRGQQVTLRCSSQSGHNTVSWYQQALGQGPQFIFQYYREEENGRGNFPPRFSGLQFPNYSSELNVNALELDDSALYLCASSLETQAADTQYFGPGTRLTVL.

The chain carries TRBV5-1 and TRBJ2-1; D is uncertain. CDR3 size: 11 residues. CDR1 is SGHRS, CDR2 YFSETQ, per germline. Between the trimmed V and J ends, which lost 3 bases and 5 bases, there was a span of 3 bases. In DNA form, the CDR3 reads TGCGCCAGCAGCTGGAACAATGAGCAGTTCTTC. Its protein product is CASSWNNEQFF.

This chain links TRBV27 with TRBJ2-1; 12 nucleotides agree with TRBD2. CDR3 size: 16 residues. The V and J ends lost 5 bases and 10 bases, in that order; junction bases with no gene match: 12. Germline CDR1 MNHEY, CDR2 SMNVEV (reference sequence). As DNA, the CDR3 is TGTGCCAGCAGTCCAACTCTAGCGGGAGGGCTGCAAGAGCAGTTCTTC. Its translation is CASSPTLAGGLQEQFF.

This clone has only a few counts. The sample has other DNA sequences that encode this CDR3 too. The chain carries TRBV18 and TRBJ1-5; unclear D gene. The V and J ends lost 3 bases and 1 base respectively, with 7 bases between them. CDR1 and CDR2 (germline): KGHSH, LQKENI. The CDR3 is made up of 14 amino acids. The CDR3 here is CASSPQDSNQPQHF. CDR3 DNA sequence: TGTGCCAGCTCACCTCAGGACAGCAATCAGCCCCAGCATTTT.

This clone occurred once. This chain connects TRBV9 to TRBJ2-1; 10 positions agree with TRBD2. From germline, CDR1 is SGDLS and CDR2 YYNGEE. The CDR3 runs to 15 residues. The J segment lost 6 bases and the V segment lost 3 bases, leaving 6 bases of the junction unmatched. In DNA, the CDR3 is TGTGCCAGCAGCGGGGGGCTAGCGGGAGTCAATGAGCAGTTCTTC. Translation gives CASSGGLAGVNEQFF.

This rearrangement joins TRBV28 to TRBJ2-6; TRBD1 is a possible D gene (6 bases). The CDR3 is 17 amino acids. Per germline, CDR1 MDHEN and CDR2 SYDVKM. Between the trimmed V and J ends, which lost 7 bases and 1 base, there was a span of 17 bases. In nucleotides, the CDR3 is TGTGCCAGCAAAGGACAGCTTCTGGGGTCTGGGGCCAACGTCCTGACTTTC. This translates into CASKGQLLGSGANVLTF. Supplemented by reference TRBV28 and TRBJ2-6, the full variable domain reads DVKVTQSSRYLVKRTGEKVFLECVQDMDHENMFWYRQDPGLGLRLIYFSYDVKMKEKGDIPEGYSVSREKKERFSLILESASTNQTSMYLCASKGQLLGSGANVLTFGAGSRLTVL.

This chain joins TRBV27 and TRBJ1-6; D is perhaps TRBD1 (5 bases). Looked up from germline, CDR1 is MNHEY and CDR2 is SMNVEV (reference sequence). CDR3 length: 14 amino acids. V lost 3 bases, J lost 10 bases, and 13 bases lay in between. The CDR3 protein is CASSFWGRASPLHF. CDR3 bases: TGTGCCAGCAGTTTTTGGGGCAGGGCATCACCCCTCCACTTT.

CDR3 region: CASSTQGQPQHF. As DNA, the CDR3 is TGTGCCAGCAGCACCCAGGGACAGCCCCAGCATTTT. This chain links TRBV7-9 with TRBJ1-5; D is perhaps TRBD1 (5 bases). V lost 5 bases to trimming and J lost 7 bases, with 9 bases between them. Germline CDR1 is SEHNR and CDR2 is FQNEAQ (reference sequence). The CDR3 consists of 12 residues.

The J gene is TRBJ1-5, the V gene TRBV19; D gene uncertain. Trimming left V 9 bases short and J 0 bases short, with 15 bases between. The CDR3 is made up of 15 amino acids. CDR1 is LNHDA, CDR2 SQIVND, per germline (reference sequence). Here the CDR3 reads CASSQVLYSNQPQHF. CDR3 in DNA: TGTGCCAGCAGCCAGGTCTTATATAGCAATCAGCCCCAGCATTTT.